In this sample, the clone carrying this T cell receptor (beta chain) turned up a few times. Its antigen is undetermined. Mismatch with germline at one junction end may stem from a read error. These data belong to a study of response to subunit inactivated influenza vaccine. Findings of the study overall: The authors suggested that every seasonal influenza vaccination recruits few new T cells.

TCRdb redid the calling of the RT-PCR reads with MiXCR, one entry per CDR3 protein. The sample records about 700,000 distinct CDR3 sequences, about 15% being singletons. The CDR3 runs 12 residues. In germline, CDR1 is DFQATT, CDR2 SNEGSKA (reference sequence). V is TRBV20-1 and J is TRBJ2-5; D perhaps matches TRBD2 (6 bases). The sequence was collected from a man over 45 who received an inactivated influenza vaccine. The sample was PBMCs from blood, taken 14 days before vaccination. CDR3 region: CSGYSGQEAQYF. CDR3 in DNA: TGCAGTGGGTACAGCGGGCAAGAGGCCCAGTACTTC.